This T cell receptor (beta chain) emerged from a study of T cells expressing NK-cell markers. The CDR3 runs 16 residues. Reanalyzing the 5' RACE reads, TCRdb keeps one entry per CDR3 protein, without DNA. The sample holds 400,000 to 550,000 distinct CDR3 sequences. This TCR derives from a woman between 18 and 75 years old in good health. The sample comprised blood T cells: a sorted CD56 or NKG2C T cell subset, CD4+ or CD8+ T cells, or bulk PBMC T cells (not recorded which). V usage is TRBV12-3 or TRBV12-4 and J usage is TRBJ2-7; TCRdb picks TRBD1, but there is no DNA to check that call. The CDR3 protein is CASSPWGGLSSYEQYF.